Listed below are T cell receptor beta chains from one sample, sequenced in a study of T cell repertoires in aging, cancer and after chemotherapy. TCRdb passed the multiplex PCR reads through MiXCR, listing each CDR3 protein once. This sample has thousands of distinct CDR3 sequences, with roughly 39% found just once. The sample consisted of blood. The receptors here all came from a human donor with a blood cancer. Each CDR3 is given with its conserved first and last residue. Fields, in order: CDR3 DNA, CDR3 protein, clone size, V gene, D gene, J gene. The D gene is left open where the match is weak. Not every row has a clone size; where given, it reads once, few, many or a size class.

cdr3_nt: TGTGCCAGCAGCCAACGGGCTGGGGCCAACGTCCTGACTTTC
cdr3_aa: CASSQRAGANVLTF
clone_size: medium-sized
v_call: TRBV12-3/TRBV12-4
d_call: -
j_call: TRBJ2-6

cdr3_nt: TGCGCCACCACCGGGACAGAGAACACCGGGGAGCTGTTTTTT
cdr3_aa: CATTGTENTGELFF
clone_size: -
v_call: TRBV10-2
d_call: TRBD1
j_call: TRBJ2-2

cdr3_nt: TGTGCCAGTAGTACGGGACTTAATCAGCCCCAGCATTTT
cdr3_aa: CASSTGLNQPQHF
clone_size: few
v_call: TRBV19
d_call: -
j_call: TRBJ1-5

cdr3_nt: TGTGCCACCAGTTTGACAGGGGGAGAGACCCAGTACTTC
cdr3_aa: CATSLTGGETQYF
clone_size: few
v_call: TRBV11-1
d_call: TRBD1
j_call: TRBJ2-5

cdr3_nt: TGCAGCGCCCAGGACAGGGTAAACACTGAAGCTTTCTTT
cdr3_aa: CSAQDRVNTEAFF
clone_size: -
v_call: TRBV29-1
d_call: TRBD1
j_call: TRBJ1-1

cdr3_nt: TGTGCCAGCAGTTACTCGGGGCTGACGGGGAACTACGAGCAGTACTTC
cdr3_aa: CASSYSGLTGNYEQYF
clone_size: -
v_call: TRBV6-6
d_call: -
j_call: TRBJ2-7

cdr3_nt: TGTGCCATCAGTGAGTCGAAAGGGACCCCCACAGATACGCAGTATTTT
cdr3_aa: CAISESKGTPTDTQYF
clone_size: -
v_call: TRBV10-3
d_call: -
j_call: TRBJ2-3

cdr3_nt: TGTGCCAGCAGCCGACAGGGTACGAACACCGGGGAGCTGTTTTTT
cdr3_aa: CASSRQGTNTGELFF
clone_size: once
v_call: TRBV7-2
d_call: TRBD1
j_call: TRBJ2-2

cdr3_nt: TGTGCCAGCAGTAGGGGGCTCTACGAGCAGTACTTC
cdr3_aa: CASSRGLYEQYF
clone_size: -
v_call: TRBV27
d_call: TRBD1
j_call: TRBJ2-7

cdr3_nt: TGTGCCACCAGCGGACAGGGGGCATCCTACGAGCAGTACTTC
cdr3_aa: CATSGQGASYEQYF
clone_size: medium-sized
v_call: TRBV15
d_call: TRBD1
j_call: TRBJ2-7